The 22 T cell receptor beta chains given below trace back to one sample, sequenced in a study of blood T cell repertoires in COVID-19. TCRdb's table, derived via immunoSEQ multiplex PCR, lists solely in-frame clones and lacks some. The table records roughly 200,000 clones, less than 85% of them present only once. The sequenced sample was peripheral blood. The receptor set was obtained from a man aged 45-65 years who had recovered from COVID-19.

The chain couples TRBV3-1 (or the pseudogene TRBV3-2) to TRBJ1-6; 7 nucleotides align to TRBD1. The CDR3 contains 14 residues. The germline CDR1 and CDR2 sequences are LGHDT and YNNKEL (reference sequence). Trimming removed 6 bases from V and 9 bases from J; junction bases left unmatched: 8. The CDR3 reads CASSLSGQVSPLHF. The CDR3 region has the DNA TGTGCCAGCAGTCTAAGCGGACAGGTTTCACCCCTCCACTTT.

The table lists this clone with a count of one. The V gene is TRBV5-5, the J gene TRBJ2-7, with D possibly being TRBD2 (5 bases). V lost 4 bases and J lost 3, with 17 bases in between. This CDR3 has 15 residues. Germline CDR1 and CDR2: SGHKS and YYEKEE (reference sequence). CDR3 protein: CASSGPSAENYEQYF. The CDR3 bases are TGTGCCAGCAGCGGGCCGTCAGCGGAGAACTACGAGCAGTACTTC.

The rearrangement joins TRBV9 to TRBJ1-6; 9 bases are a match to TRBD1. This CDR3 has 15 amino acids. Germline V gene sequence: CDR1 SGDLS, CDR2 YYNGEE. The V segment lost 2 bases and the J segment 10 bases; nucleotides outside the gene matches: 7. This chain's CDR3 is CASSVEGQGGSPLHF. CDR3 bases: TGTGCCAGCAGCGTGGAGGGACAGGGAGGCTCACCCCTCCACTTT.

Only one count was recorded for this clone. The chain couples TRBV4-1 to TRBJ2-1, with 9 bases matching TRBD2. Trimming at V came to 4 bases and at J to 2 bases, leaving 6 bases not matched to a gene. Germline CDR1 MGHRA, CDR2 YSYEKL. The CDR3 contains 16 residues. The CDR3 spells CASSRNSGSAYNEQFF. The CDR3 nucleotides read TGCGCCAGCAGCCGAAATAGCGGGAGTGCCTACAATGAGCAGTTCTTC.

The chain couples TRBV7-3 to TRBJ2-3; D perhaps matches TRBD1 (5 bases). Germline V gene sequence: CDR1 SGHTA, CDR2 FQGTGA. V was pared by 2 bases and J by 3 bases, with 9 bases between. The CDR3 loop spans 14 amino acids. The CDR3: CASSLSGLTDTQYF. The CDR3 DNA reads as TGTGCCAGCAGCTTATCAGGGTTGACAGATACGCAGTATTTT.

The table lists this clone with a count of one. The chain carries TRBV7-9 and TRBJ2-5; 10 bases are shared with TRBD1. The CDR3 is 17 residues long. With 5 bases clipped from V and 5 bases from J, the junction kept 14 bases outside the gene matches. Germline V gene sequence: CDR1 SEHNR, CDR2 FQNEAQ (reference sequence). CDR3 region: CASSPFAGTGATETQYF. In nucleotides, the CDR3 is TGTGCCAGCAGCCCCTTCGCGGGGACAGGGGCGACGGAGACCCAGTACTTC.

This clone has just a few counts. This chain links TRBV4-3 with TRBJ1-2; 7 nucleotides match TRBD1. Trimming cost V 3 bases and J 0 bases; bases outside gene matches: 4. The CDR3 sequence is 15 residues long. Germline lookup yields CDR1 LGHNA and CDR2 YSLEER. CDR3 sequence: CASSQAGTANYGYTF. The CDR3 DNA is TGCGCCAGCAGCCAGGCCGGGACAGCTAACTATGGCTACACCTTC.

The chain has TRBV7-2 and TRBJ2-3; 8 positions match TRBD2. Germline CDR1 SGHTA, CDR2 FQGNSA. CDR3 length: 15 amino acids. V shed 5 bases, J shed 6 bases, and the junction held 10 bases outside the gene matches. The CDR3 spells CASSLRLARADTQYF. The CDR3 nucleotides are TGTGCCAGCAGCCTACGACTAGCGAGGGCGGATACGCAGTATTTT. The whole variable domain, remainder taken from reference TRBV7-2 and TRBJ2-3, is GAGVSQSPSNKVTEKGKDVELRCDPISGHTALYWYRQSLGQGLEFLIYFQGNSAPDKSGLPSDRFSAERTGGSVSTLTIQRTQQEDSAVYLCASSLRLARADTQYFGPGTRLTVL.

This chain joins TRBV30 and TRBJ2-7; D is perhaps TRBD1 (6 bases). V was cut by 3 bases and J by 2 bases, with 11 bases left in between. The CDR3 contains 13 residues. CDR1 and CDR2 from the germline V gene are GTSNPN and SVGIG (reference sequence). DNA for the CDR3: TGTGCCTGGAGCCGACAGGTACCCTACGAGCAGTACTTC. This codes for CAWSRQVPYEQYF.

The chain couples TRBV30 to TRBJ2-3, with TRBD2 as a possible D gene (5 bases). V dropped 5 bases and J dropped 3 bases, with 12 bases sitting between them. Germline V lookup: CDR1 GTSNPN, CDR2 SVGIG (reference sequence). This CDR3 contains 13 residues. The CDR3 DNA follows: TGTGCCTGGCAAGAGCGGAATACAGATACGCAGTATTTT. It codes for CAWQERNTDTQYF.

The rearrangement joins TRBV24-1 to TRBJ1-2, with D unclear. Germline-derived CDR1 and CDR2 are KGHDR and SFDVKD. V was pared by 1 base and J by 0 bases, with 8 bases between. The CDR3 consists of 15 residues. The CDR3 reads CATSDFEGANYGYTF. The CDR3 DNA reads TGTGCCACCAGTGATTTCGAGGGCGCTAACTATGGCTACACCTTC.

The rearrangement joins TRBV3-1 (or the pseudogene TRBV3-2) to TRBJ2-3, with 14 nucleotides matching TRBD2. Per the germline V gene, CDR1 is LGHDT and CDR2 is YNNKEL (reference sequence). Losses at the gene ends were 1 base for V and 4 bases for J; bases not matched to a gene: 7. This CDR3 comprises 18 residues. CDR3 bases: TGTGCCAGCAGCCAAGCGGGACTAGCGGGAGCCATGGCAGATACGCAGTATTTT. Its translation: CASSQAGLAGAMADTQYF.

In its sample, this clone was seen once. The chain uses TRBV6-5 and TRBJ1-2; no firm D call. The CDR3 covers 12 residues. Germline CDR1 reads MNHEY; CDR2 reads SVGAGI. Between the trimmed V and J ends, which lost 10 bases and 7 bases, there was a span of 16 bases. The CDR3 nucleotides are TGTGCCACCGGGCGGAGTGCGGGTGGCTACACCTTC. As protein: CATGRSAGGYTF.

V gene TRBV25-1 combines with J gene TRBJ1-2; TRBD1 matches at 12 bases. This CDR3 region has 18 residues. V trimming: 1 base; J trimming: 3 bases; junction bases outside the gene matches: 9. Germline V gives CDR1 MGHDK, CDR2 SYGVNS. CDR3 residues: CASSESRDRGPADYGYTF. CDR3 bases: TGTGCCAGCAGTGAATCGCGGGACAGGGGGCCGGCTGACTATGGCTACACCTTC.

The chain links TRBV6-5 to TRBJ1-2; D is possibly TRBD1 (6 bases). The CDR3 is 15 residues long. V was cut by 2 bases and J by 0 bases, with 10 bases left in between. Germline CDR1 and CDR2: MNHEY and SVGAGI. CDR3 coding DNA: TGTGCCAGCAGTTACCCGGGACACACTAACTATGGCTACACCTTC. This encodes CASSYPGHTNYGYTF.

This clone showed up just once. V gene TRBV7-9 combines with J gene TRBJ2-1; TRBD2 might be the D (6 bases). Germline V gene lookup returns CDR1 SEHNR and CDR2 FQNEAQ (reference sequence). Trimming took 4 bases from V and 6 from J, leaving 13 bases between them. CDR3 size: 14 residues. The CDR3 here is CASSSGLHANEQFF. CDR3 bases: TGTGCCAGCAGCTCTGGACTACACGCCAATGAGCAGTTCTTC.

The rearrangement uses TRBV19 and TRBJ2-1, with D uncertain. CDR1 and CDR2 from the germline V gene are LNHDA and SQIVND (reference sequence). V was shortened by 5 bases and J by 0 bases, with 14 bases between the two germline ends. There are 16 residues in the CDR3. The CDR3 sequence is CASSGGVRSSYNEQFF. The CDR3 nucleotides read TGTGCCAGTAGTGGCGGAGTCCGAAGCTCCTACAATGAGCAGTTCTTC.

The CDR3 DNA sequence: TGTGCCAGCAGCCGGGGGGGGCCGAACACTGAAGCTTTCTTT. This encodes CASSRGGPNTEAFF. V and J are TRBV7-2 and TRBJ1-1, with D perhaps TRBD1 (6 bases). Germline V lookup: CDR1 SGHTA, CDR2 FQGNSA. The V gene lost 5 bases and the J gene lost 1 base, with 11 bases spanning the gap. This CDR3 contains 14 residues.

The chain has TRBV4-1 and TRBJ1-1, with 8 nucleotides matching TRBD1. J gave up 6 bases and V 5 bases, and 11 bases lay outside the gene matches. CDR3 length equals 15 residues. From germline, CDR1 is MGHRA and CDR2 YSYEKL. CDR3 bases: TGCGCCAGCAGCTTAAGGACAGGGTTCATCCCTGAAGCTTTCTTT. Protein sequence: CASSLRTGFIPEAFF.

This clone turned up a few times. V is TRBV9 and J is TRBJ2-5, with 7 bases that match TRBD2. Germline V CDR1 and CDR2: SGDLS, YYNGEE. The CDR3 extends over 15 amino acids. With 4 bases clipped from V and 5 bases from J, the junction kept 11 bases outside the gene matches. The CDR3 protein is CASSLGLGGMETQYF. In nucleotides, the CDR3 is TGTGCCAGCAGCCTTGGGCTGGGGGGGATGGAGACCCAGTACTTC.

The rearrangement uses TRBV28 and TRBJ1-1, with a weak D call TRBD1 (5 bases). V was clipped by 11 bases and J by 3 bases, with 16 bases between them. Germline V gene lookup returns CDR1 MDHEN and CDR2 SYDVKM. This CDR3 contains 13 residues. CDR3 coding DNA: TGTGCCTCCCAGGGCCAGGGTTACACTGAAGCTTTCTTT. Translated, it gives CASQGQGYTEAFF.

J is TRBJ2-2 and V is TRBV5-4; TRBD2 matches at 13 bases. CDR1 is SGHNT, CDR2 YYREEE, per germline (reference sequence). This CDR3 region has 17 residues. J gave up 0 bases and V 4 bases, and 3 bases lay outside the gene matches. CDR3: CASSKGLAGSNTGELFF. The CDR3 DNA is TGTGCCAGCAGCAAGGGACTAGCGGGATCGAACACCGGGGAGCTGTTTTTT.